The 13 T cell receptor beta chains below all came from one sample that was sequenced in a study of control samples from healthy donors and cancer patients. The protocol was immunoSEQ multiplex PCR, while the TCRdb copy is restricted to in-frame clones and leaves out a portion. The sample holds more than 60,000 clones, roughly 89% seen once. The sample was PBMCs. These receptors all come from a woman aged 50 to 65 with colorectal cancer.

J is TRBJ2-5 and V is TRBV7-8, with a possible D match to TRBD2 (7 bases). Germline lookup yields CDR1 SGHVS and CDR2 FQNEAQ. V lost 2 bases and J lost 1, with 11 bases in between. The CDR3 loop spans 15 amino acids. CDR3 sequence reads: CASSLWAGAQETQYF. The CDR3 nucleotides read TGTGCCAGCAGCTTATGGGCGGGGGCCCAAGAGACCCAGTACTTC. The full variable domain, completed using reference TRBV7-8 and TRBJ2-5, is GAGVSQSPRYKVAKRGQDVALRCDPISGHVSLFWYQQALGQGPEFLTYFQNEAQLDKSGLPSDRFFAERPEGSVSTLKIQRTQQEDSAVYLCASSLWAGAQETQYFGPGTRLLVL.

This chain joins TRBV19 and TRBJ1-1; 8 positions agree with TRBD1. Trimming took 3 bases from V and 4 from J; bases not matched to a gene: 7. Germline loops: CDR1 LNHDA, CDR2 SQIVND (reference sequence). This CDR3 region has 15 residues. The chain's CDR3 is CASSIQGALVTEAFF. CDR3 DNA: TGTGCCAGTAGTATTCAGGGGGCGCTGGTCACTGAAGCTTTCTTT. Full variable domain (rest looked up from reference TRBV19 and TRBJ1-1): DGGITQSPKYLFRKEGQNVTLSCEQNLNHDAMYWYRQDPGQGLRLIYYSQIVNDFQKGDIAEGYSVSREKKESFPLTVTSAQKNPTAFYLCASSIQGALVTEAFFGQGTRLTVV.

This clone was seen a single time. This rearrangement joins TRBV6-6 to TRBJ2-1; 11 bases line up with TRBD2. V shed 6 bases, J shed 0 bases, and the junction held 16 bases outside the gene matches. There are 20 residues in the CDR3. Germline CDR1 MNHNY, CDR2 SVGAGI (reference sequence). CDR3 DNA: TGTGCCAGCAGCGATGGAGGGGGACTAGCGGCGATAAGCTCCTACAATGAGCAGTTCTTC. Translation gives CASSDGGGLAAISSYNEQFF.

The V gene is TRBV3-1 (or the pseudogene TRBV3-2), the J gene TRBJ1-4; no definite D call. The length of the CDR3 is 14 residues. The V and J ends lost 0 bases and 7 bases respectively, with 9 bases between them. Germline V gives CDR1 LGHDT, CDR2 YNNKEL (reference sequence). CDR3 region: CASSQEGSSEKLFF. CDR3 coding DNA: TGTGCCAGCAGCCAAGAAGGCAGCTCTGAAAAACTGTTTTTT.

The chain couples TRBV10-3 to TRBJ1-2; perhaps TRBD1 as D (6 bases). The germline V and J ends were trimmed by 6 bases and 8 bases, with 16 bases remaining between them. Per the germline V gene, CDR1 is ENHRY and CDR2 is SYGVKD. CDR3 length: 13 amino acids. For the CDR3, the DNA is TGTGCCATCAGCCTGGGCAGGGGCTCGGGCTACACCTTC. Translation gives CAISLGRGSGYTF.

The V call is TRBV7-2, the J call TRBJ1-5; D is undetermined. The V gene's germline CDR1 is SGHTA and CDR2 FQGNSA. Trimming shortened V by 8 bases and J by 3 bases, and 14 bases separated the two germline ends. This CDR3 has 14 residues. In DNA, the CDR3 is TGTGCCAGCGGAGCTCTAAGGAACAATCAGCCCCAGCATTTT. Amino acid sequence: CASGALRNNQPQHF.

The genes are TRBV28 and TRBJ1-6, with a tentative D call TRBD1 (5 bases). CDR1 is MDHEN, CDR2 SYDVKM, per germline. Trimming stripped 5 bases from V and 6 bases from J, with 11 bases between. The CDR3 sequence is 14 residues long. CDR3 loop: CASSPGTLNSPLHF. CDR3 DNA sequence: TGTGCCAGCAGTCCCGGGACCCTTAATTCACCCCTCCACTTT.

CDR3 sequence: CASSEVRTGRSPLHF. The CDR3 coding sequence is TGTGCCAGCAGTGAAGTGCGGACAGGGAGGTCACCCCTCCACTTT. This sequence joins TRBV6-1 and TRBJ1-6, with 8 positions matching TRBD1. Per the germline V gene, CDR1 is MNHNS and CDR2 is SASEGT. The V segment lost 1 base and the J segment 10 bases; nucleotides outside the gene matches: 6. This CDR3 contains 15 residues.

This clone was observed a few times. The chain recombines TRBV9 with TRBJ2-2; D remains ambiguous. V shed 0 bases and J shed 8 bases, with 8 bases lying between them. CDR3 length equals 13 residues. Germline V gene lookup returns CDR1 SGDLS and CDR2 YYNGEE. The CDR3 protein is CASSVDVFGELFF. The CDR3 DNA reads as TGTGCCAGCAGCGTAGATGTTTTTGGGGAGCTGTTTTTT.

CDR3 loop: CASRPGQVYNQPQHF. CDR3 sequence (DNA): TGTGCCAGTAGGCCGGGACAGGTTTACAATCAGCCCCAGCATTTT. The chain carries TRBV19 and TRBJ1-5, with 8 positions matching TRBD1. The trim removed 6 bases at V and 3 bases at J, leaving 7 bases unmatched. The length of the CDR3 is 15 residues. Germline V gives CDR1 LNHDA, CDR2 SQIVND (reference sequence).

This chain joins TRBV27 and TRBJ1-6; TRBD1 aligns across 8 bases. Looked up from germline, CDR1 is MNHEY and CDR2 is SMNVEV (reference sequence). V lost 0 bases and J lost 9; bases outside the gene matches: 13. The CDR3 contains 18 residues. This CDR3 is CASSLSTSQGALSSPLHF. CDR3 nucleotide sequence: TGTGCCAGCAGTTTATCGACTTCCCAGGGGGCTTTGAGTTCACCCCTCCACTTT.

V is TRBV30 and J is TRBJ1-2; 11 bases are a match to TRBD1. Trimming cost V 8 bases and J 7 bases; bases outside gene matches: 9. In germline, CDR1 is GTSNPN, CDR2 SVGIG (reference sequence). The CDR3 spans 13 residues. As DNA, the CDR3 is TGTGCCCAGGGCTGGGACAGGGGGGTTGGCTACACCTTC. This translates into CAQGWDRGVGYTF.

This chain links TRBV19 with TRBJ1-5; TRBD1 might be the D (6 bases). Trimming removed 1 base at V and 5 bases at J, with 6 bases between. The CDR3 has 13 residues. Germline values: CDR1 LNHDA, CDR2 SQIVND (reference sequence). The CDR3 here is CASSIAGDQPQHF. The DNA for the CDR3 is TGTGCCAGTAGTATAGCAGGGGATCAGCCCCAGCATTTT.